This TCR beta chain was sequenced during a study of blood T cell repertoires in COVID-19. Turning to the study itself: Italy, Spain and the United States were the sources of the convalescent and acute COVID-19 samples. In each case, the material was cDNA or gDNA derived from T cells, B-cell-depleted T cells, or PBMCs.

Original data processing: By means of reference gene primer amplification, nucleated cell counts were estimated. The protocol was immunoSEQ multiplex PCR, while the TCRdb copy is restricted to in-frame clones and leaves out a portion. V and J calls and clone size are those listed in that table; D and trimming were worked out from the DNA. Found here are 300,000 to 400,000 clones, over 70% of them singletons; the top ten hold 2.5% to 3%. Trimming took off 2 bases at V and 4 bases at J, with 9 bases between the two ends. The germline V gene encodes CDR1 GTSNPN and CDR2 SVGIG (reference sequence). CDR3 length: 13 amino acids.

This TCR came from a young man with active or convalescent COVID-19. This chain uses TRBV30 with TRBJ1-5; D may be TRBD1 (6 bases). The sequenced material came from peripheral blood. The CDR3 coding sequence is TGTGCCTGGAGTCCAACAGGGAATCAGCCCCAGCATTTT. It codes for CAWSPTGNQPQHF.